This entry features one T cell receptor beta chain sequence. This clonotype was counted at least ten times. Its antigen remains undetermined. The sample holds no much larger clone one base away, and base qualities are not on file. The library came from multiplex PCR. TCRdb names Illumina HiSeq 4000 as the instrument used. CDR3 regions were amplified by Arm-PCR with iRepertoire HTBI primers to construct TCR beta libraries. Before sequencing, the PCR products underwent gel purification. Regarding the original processing steps: Gene usage analysis of CDR3 amino acid clonotypes relied on the approximately 68 TRBV and about 15 TRBJ segments identified across samples. COPE and FqMerger were used to merge the filtered high-quality paired reads into contigs. Contigs were aligned with BLAST to IMGT TRBV, TRBD and TRBJ reference genes, and CDR3 was defined per IMGT. Any clonotype with a frequency above 0.1% was classified as a highly expanded clone. Shannon entropy was used to measure repertoire diversity, and the Gini coefficient was used to measure V-J evenness. A clonotype was considered public if more than one individual shared it. TCRdb itself trimmed the public reads at Q25 with fastp, ran MiXCR and retained productive beta chains. CDR3 protein duplicates are merged, each entry listing the most common genes and DNA. It is TCRdb's table, rather than the study itself, that gives the V and J calls and clone size. This sample has a few hundred thousand distinct CDR3 sequences in its table, and roughly 21% of those were observed once. The ten largest account for roughly 7.7% of the sample.

The CDR3 spans 15 residues, from the cysteine through the phenylalanine. CDR3 DNA is the only sequence kept; it has 45 bases, read in frame from the first base. The germline V gene provides CDR1 SGHRS and CDR2 YFSETQ. V and J are truncated by 0 bases and 4 bases respectively, leaving an intervening sequence of 13 bases. This specimen comes from a study of regulatory T cells in long-lasting Graves disease (dated by TCRdb to the early 2020s). A note on the overall study: Persistent Graves' disease meant more than 5 years of antithyroid drug treatment with TSH receptor autoantibodies that stayed positive. Antithyroid drugs had been taken for roughly 10 years on average by persistent Graves' disease patients in the clinical cohort. TCR sequencing covered approximately 13 persistent and roughly 20 newly diagnosed Graves' disease patients, around 33 samples in total. The study was conducted in China and was registered as a clinical trial. Persistent Graves' disease patients were compared with newly diagnosed Graves' disease patients by peripheral blood TCR sequencing and RNA sequencing.

Results the study describes overall, beyond this receptor: The authors acknowledged the small sample size as a limitation that may reduce accuracy. Only peripheral blood was studied, because thyroid tissue, the primary lesion, was inaccessible. More public clonotypes were shared among persistent patients (under 3,000) than among newly diagnosed patients (more than 950). Persistent disease showed preferential use of TRBV28, TRBJ1-2 and TRBJ2-5, whereas newly diagnosed disease favored TRBV20-1 and TRBJ2-1. Persistent Graves' disease patients showed lower TCR Shannon entropy and fewer highly expanded clones than newly diagnosed patients, suggesting clonal expansion. Only the TCR beta chain was sequenced and analyzed.

What the time point label conveys for this sample: persistent/refractory GD, antithyroid drugs over 5 years with positive TRAb. For both TCR sequencing and RNA sequencing, RNA was extracted from PBMCs using TRIzol. Graves' disease was diagnosed according to American Thyroid Association guidelines. The patients came from an endocrinology department in Xi'an, China. From each patient, approximately 10 milliliters of peripheral blood was collected into an EDTA anticoagulant tube. Ficoll Paque Plus density gradient separation was used to isolate PBMCs, and no additional T cell sorting was done. RNA quality was checked with an Agilent 2100 Bioanalyzer and agarose gel, and concentration with a NanoDrop 2000.

The sequence was obtained from a female donor with Graves disease. The chain uses TRBV5-1 and TRBJ2-5; the D gene identity is not certain. The sample here was peripheral blood mononuclear cells (PBMCs), taken when the disease was refractory, from a patient treated with antithyroid drugs. The DNA sequence reads TGCGCCAGCAGCTTGGGACTTTCGTGGCCAGAGACCCAGTACTTC. The encoded protein is CASSLGLSWPETQYF.